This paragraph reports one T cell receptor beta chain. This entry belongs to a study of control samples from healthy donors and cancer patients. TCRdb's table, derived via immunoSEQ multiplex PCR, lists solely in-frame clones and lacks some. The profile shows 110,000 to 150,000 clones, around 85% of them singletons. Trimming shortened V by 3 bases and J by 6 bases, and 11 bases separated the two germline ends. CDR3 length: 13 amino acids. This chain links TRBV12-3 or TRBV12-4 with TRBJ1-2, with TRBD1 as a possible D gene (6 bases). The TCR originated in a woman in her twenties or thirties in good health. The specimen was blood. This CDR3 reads CASSFAGGNGYTF. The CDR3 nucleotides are TGTGCCAGCAGTTTTGCGGGGGGCAATGGCTACACCTTC.